The source of this T cell receptor (beta chain) is a study of shared T cell receptors in the human thymus. Trimming removed 2 bases at V and 0 bases at J, with 22 bases between. Germline values: CDR1 SEHNR, CDR2 FQNEAQ (reference sequence). CDR3 length: 19 residues. The method was immunoSEQ multiplex PCR; TCRdb's version includes in-frame clones alone and lacks a portion of them. The profile shows approximately 580,000 clones, around 78% of them singletons. The same sample was also used in a study of human thymus T cells.

The chain has TRBV7-9 and TRBJ1-1; D possibly corresponds to TRBD1 (6 bases). The sequence was collected from a boy younger than two with a congenital heart defect. The sequenced sample was thymocytes. The CDR3 sequence: CASSLFGQSSRWVNTEAFF. CDR3 in DNA: TGTGCCAGCAGCTTATTCGGACAGTCCTCTAGGTGGGTGAACACTGAAGCTTTCTTT.